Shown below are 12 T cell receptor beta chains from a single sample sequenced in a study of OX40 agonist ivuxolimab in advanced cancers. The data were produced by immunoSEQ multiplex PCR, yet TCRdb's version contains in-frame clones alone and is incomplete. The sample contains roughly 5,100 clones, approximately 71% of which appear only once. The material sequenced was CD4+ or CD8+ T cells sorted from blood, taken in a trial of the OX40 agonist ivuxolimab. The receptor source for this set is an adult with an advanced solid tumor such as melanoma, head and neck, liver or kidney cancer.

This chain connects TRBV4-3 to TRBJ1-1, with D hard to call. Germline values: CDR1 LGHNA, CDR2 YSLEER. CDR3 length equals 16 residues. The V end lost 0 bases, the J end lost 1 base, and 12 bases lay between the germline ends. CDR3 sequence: CASSQEGNYRNTEAFF. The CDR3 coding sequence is TGCGCCAGCAGCCAAGAAGGCAACTATCGGAACACTGAAGCTTTCTTT.

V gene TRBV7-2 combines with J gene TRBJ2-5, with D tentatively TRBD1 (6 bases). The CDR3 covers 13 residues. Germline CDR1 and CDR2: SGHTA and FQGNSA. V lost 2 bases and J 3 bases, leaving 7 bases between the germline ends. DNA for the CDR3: TGTGCCAGCAGCTTAAACAGGGAAGAGACCCAGTACTTC. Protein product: CASSLNREETQYF. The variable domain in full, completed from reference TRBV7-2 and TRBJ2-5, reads GAGVSQSPSNKVTEKGKDVELRCDPISGHTALYWYRQSLGQGLEFLIYFQGNSAPDKSGLPSDRFSAERTGGSVSTLTIQRTQQEDSAVYLCASSLNREETQYFGPGTRLLVL.

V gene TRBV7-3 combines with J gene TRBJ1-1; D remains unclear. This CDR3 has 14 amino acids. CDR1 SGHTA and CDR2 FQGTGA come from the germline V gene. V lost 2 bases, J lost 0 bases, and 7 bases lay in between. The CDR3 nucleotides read TGTGCCAGCAGCTTAGGAGGAGTGAACACTGAAGCTTTCTTT. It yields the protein CASSLGGVNTEAFF.

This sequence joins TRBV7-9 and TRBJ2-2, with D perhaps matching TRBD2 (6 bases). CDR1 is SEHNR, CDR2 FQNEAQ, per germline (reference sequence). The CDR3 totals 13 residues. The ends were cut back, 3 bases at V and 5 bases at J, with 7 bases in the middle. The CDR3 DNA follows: TGTGCCAGCAGCTTCGGGGGAACCGGGGAGCTGTTTTTT. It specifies CASSFGGTGELFF.

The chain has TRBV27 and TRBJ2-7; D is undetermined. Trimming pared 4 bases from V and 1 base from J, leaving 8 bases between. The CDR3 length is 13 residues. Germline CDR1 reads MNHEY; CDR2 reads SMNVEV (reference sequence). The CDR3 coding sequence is TGTGCCAGCAGTTATAGTGATTCCTACGAGCAGTACTTC. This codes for CASSYSDSYEQYF.

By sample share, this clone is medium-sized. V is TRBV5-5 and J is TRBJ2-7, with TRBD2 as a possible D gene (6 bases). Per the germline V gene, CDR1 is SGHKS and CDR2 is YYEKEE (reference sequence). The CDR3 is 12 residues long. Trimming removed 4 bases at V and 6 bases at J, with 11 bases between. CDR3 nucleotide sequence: TGTGCCAGCAGCCCGGCGGGGAGCGAGCAGTACTTC. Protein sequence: CASSPAGSEQYF.

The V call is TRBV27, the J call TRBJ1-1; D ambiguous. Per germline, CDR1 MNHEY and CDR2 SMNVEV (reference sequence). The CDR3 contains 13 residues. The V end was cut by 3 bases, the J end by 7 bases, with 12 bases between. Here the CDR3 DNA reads TGTGCCAGCAGTTTTCCGGGGAAAGGTGAAGCTTTCTTT. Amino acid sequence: CASSFPGKGEAFF.

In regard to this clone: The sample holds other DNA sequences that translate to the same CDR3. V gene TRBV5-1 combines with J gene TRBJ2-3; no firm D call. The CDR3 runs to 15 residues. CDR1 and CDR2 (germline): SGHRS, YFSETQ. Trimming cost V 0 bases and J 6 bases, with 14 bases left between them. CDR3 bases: TGCGCCAGCAGCTTGGCCGACGGATTGGGGGATACGCAGTATTTT. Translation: CASSLADGLGDTQYF.

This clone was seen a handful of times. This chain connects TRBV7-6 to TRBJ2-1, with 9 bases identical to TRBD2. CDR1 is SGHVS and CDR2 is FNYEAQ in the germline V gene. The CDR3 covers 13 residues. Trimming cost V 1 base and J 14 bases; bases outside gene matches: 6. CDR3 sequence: CASSLGKAGGEFF. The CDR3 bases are TGTGCCAGCAGCTTAGGTAAAGCGGGGGGTGAGTTCTTC. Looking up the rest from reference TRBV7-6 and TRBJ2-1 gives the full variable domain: GAGVSQSPRYKVTKRGQDVALRCDPISGHVSLYWYRQALGQGPEFLTYFNYEAQQDKSGLPNDRFSAERPEGSISTLTIQRTEQRDSAMYRCASSLGKAGGEFFGPGTRLTVL.

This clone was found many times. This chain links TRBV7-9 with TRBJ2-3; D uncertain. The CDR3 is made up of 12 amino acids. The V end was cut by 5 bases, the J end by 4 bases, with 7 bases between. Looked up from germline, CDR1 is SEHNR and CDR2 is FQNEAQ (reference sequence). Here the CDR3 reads CASSHMADTQYF. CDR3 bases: TGTGCCAGCAGCCATATGGCAGATACGCAGTATTTT.

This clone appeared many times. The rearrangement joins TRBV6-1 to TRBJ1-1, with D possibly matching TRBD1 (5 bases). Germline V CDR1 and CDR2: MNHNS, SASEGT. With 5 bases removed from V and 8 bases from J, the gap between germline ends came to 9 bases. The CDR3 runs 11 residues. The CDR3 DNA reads TGTGCCAGCAGTCCGGGACTAGAAGCTTTCTTT. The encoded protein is CASSPGLEAFF.

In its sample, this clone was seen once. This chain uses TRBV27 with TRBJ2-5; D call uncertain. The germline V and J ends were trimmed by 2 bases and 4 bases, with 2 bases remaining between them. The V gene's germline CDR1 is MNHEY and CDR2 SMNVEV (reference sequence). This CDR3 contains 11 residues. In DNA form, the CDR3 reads TGTGCCAGCAGTTTAGGAGAGACCCAGTACTTC. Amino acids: CASSLGETQYF.